This T cell receptor beta chain came from a study of neurological immune-mediated disorders. This clonotype showed up many times. Germline CDR1 is SGHTA and CDR2 is FQGTGA. This CDR3 is built from 15 residues. Trimming took 1 base from V and 4 from J, leaving 12 bases between them. With 10-nucleotide random UMIs, 5'RACE was used to make the cDNA. TCRdb re-called the 5' RACE reads through MiXCR, storing one row per CDR3 protein. The sample lists about 62,000 distinct CDR3 sequences; approximately 3.7% were seen once. The TCR was taken from a woman between 50 and 59 years old with multiple sclerosis. The sequencing input was PBMCs. The chain uses TRBV7-3 and TRBJ2-3; TRBD2 is a possible D gene (6 bases). CDR3: CASSLNGRRPDTQYF. For the CDR3, the DNA is TGTGCCAGCAGCTTAAACGGGAGAAGGCCAGATACGCAGTATTTT.